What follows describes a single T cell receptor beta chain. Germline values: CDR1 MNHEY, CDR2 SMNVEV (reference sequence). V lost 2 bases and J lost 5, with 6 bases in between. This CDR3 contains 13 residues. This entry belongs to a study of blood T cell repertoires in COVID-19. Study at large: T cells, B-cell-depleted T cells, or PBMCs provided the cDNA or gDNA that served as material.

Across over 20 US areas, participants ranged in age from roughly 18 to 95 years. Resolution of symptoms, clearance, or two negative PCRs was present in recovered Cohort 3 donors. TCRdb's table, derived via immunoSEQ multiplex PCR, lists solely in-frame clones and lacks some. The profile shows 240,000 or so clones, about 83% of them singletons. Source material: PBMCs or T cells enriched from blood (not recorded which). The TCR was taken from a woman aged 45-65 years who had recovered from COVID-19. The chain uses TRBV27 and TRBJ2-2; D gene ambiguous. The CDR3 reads CASSLVGTGELFF. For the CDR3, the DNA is TGTGCCAGCAGTTTAGTCGGGACCGGGGAGCTGTTTTTT.